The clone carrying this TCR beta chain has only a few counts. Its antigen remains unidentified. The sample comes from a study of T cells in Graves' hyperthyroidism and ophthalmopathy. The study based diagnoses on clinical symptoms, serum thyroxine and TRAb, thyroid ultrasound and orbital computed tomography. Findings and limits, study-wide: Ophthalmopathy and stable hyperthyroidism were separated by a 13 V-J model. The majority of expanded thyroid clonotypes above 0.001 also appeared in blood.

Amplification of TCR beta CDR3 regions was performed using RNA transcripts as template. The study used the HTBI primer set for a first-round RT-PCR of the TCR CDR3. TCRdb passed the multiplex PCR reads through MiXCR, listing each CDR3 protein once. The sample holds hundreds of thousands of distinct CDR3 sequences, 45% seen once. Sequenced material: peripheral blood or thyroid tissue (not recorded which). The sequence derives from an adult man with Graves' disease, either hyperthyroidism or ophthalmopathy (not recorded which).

CDR3 amino acids: CASSVGLAPYEQYF. CDR3 nucleotides: TGTGCCAGCAGCGTCGGACTAGCGCCCTACGAGCAGTACTTC. The V and J genes are TRBV7-2 and TRBJ2-7, with TRBD2 identical over 9 bases. The CDR3 has 14 residues. In germline, CDR1 is SGHTA, CDR2 FQGNSA. J gave up 2 bases and V 5 bases, and 4 bases lay outside the gene matches.